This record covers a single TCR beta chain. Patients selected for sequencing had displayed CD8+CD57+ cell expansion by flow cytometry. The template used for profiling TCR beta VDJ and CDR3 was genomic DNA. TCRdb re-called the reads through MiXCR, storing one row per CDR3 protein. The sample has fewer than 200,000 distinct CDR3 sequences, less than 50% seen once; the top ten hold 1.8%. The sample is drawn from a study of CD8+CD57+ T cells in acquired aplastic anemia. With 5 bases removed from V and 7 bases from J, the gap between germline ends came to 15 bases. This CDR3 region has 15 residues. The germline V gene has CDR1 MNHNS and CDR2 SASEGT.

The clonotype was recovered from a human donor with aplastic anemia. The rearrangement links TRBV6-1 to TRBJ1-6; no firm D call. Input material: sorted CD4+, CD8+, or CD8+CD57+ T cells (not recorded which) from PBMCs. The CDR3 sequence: CASSSGELRNSPLHF. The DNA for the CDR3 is TGTGCCAGCAGTAGCGGGGAGCTACGGAATTCACCCCTCCACTTT.